These T cell receptor beta chains were read from a single sample in a study of T cell changes during pregnancy in multiple sclerosis. Using immunoSEQ multiplex PCR, the repertoire was profiled, and TCRdb retains in-frame clones only, with some absent. The profile shows approximately 30,000 clones, about nine tenths of them singletons. The material was CD8+ T cells from peripheral blood mononuclear cells, obtained in the second trimester of pregnancy. Source of these receptors: a female donor in good health, enrolled as a control in a pregnancy study. The CDR3 runs from the conserved cysteine through the conserved F or W. Fields, in order: clone size, J gene, D gene, V gene, CDR3 DNA, CDR3 protein. The D gene is left open where the match is weak. Clone size, where shown, is once, few, many, or a class for clones that have expanded.

size: .
J: TRBJ2-5
D: TRBD2
V: TRBV5-3
DNA: TGTGCCAGAAGCTCTGGAGGACTAGCTGTTGAAGAGACCCAGTACTTC
CDR3: CARSSGGLAVEETQYF

size: once
J: TRBJ1-2
D: .
V: TRBV14
DNA: TGTGCCAGCAGCCAAGATATAGGGGATCACTATGGCTACACCTTC
CDR3: CASSQDIGDHYGYTF

size: .
J: TRBJ2-3
D: TRBD2
V: TRBV15
DNA: TGTGCCACCAGCCCAGGCGGGACTAGCGGATCTTATAGCACAGATACGCAGTATTTT
CDR3: CATSPGGTSGSYSTDTQYF

size: .
J: TRBJ1-2
D: TRBD1
V: TRBV6-5
DNA: TGTGCCAGCGCGCTGGGGACAGGAAATTTAAATGGCTACACCTTC
CDR3: CASALGTGNLNGYTF

size: .
J: TRBJ1-2
D: TRBD1
V: TRBV27
DNA: TGTGCCAGCAGTCCCTTTGGACAGGCCACTGGTGGCTACACCTTC
CDR3: CASSPFGQATGGYTF

size: .
J: TRBJ1-6
D: .
V: TRBV27
DNA: TGTGCCAGCAGTTTCATGTATAATTCACCCCTCCACTTT
CDR3: CASSFMYNSPLHF

size: .
J: TRBJ2-7
D: TRBD1
V: TRBV5-6
DNA: TGTGCCAGCAGTCTGGACAGGGTGGAAGACGAGCAGTACTTC
CDR3: CASSLDRVEDEQYF

size: .
J: TRBJ1-2
D: .
V: TRBV25-1
DNA: TGTGCCAGCAGTGAAAGACAGCCTTCATTGGATGGCTACACCTTC
CDR3: CASSERQPSLDGYTF

size: .
J: TRBJ2-2
D: TRBD1
V: TRBV6-4
DNA: TGTGCCAGCAGTGACTCGGACAGGGGCGCCGGGGAGCTGTTTTTT
CDR3: CASSDSDRGAGELFF

size: .
J: TRBJ1-4
D: .
V: TRBV7-9
DNA: TGTGCCAGCAGCCCAGAGGACAGCCGGGGAGAAAAACTGTTTTTT
CDR3: CASSPEDSRGEKLFF

size: .
J: TRBJ2-7
D: TRBD1
V: TRBV10-3
DNA: TGTGCCATCGGGGACAGGGTCTACGAGCAGTACTTC
CDR3: CAIGDRVYEQYF

size: .
J: TRBJ1-6
D: TRBD1
V: TRBV9
DNA: TGTGCCAGCAGCCTGACAGGGGGTAATTCACCCCTCCACTTT
CDR3: CASSLTGGNSPLHF

size: once
J: TRBJ2-7
D: .
V: TRBV5-6
DNA: TGTGCCAGCAGCTACGGACAGAACTACGAGCAGTACTTC
CDR3: CASSYGQNYEQYF

size: .
J: TRBJ1-1
D: TRBD1
V: TRBV7-9
DNA: TGTGCCAGCAGCCCCGGACAGGGGAACACTGAAGCTTTCTTT
CDR3: CASSPGQGNTEAFF

size: .
J: TRBJ2-7
D: .
V: TRBV7-9
DNA: TGTGCCAGCAGCTTAAACGGAGCCTCCGCCGAGCAGTACTTC
CDR3: CASSLNGASAEQYF

size: .
J: TRBJ2-3
D: .
V: TRBV4-2
DNA: TGTGCCAGCAGCCAAGAGGGTTTAAGGACAATCACAGATACGCAGTATTTT
CDR3: CASSQEGLRTITDTQYF

size: .
J: TRBJ1-6
D: .
V: TRBV21-1
DNA: TGTGCCAGCAGCCTCGACGGGGGGGCGAATTCACCCCTCCACTTT
CDR3: CASSLDGGANSPLHF

size: .
J: TRBJ2-2
D: .
V: TRBV4-2
DNA: TGTGCCAGCAGCCAAGAGAGGACCGGGGAGCTGTTTTTT
CDR3: CASSQERTGELFF

size: .
J: TRBJ1-3
D: .
V: TRBV9
DNA: TGTGCCAGCAGCGTAGCGTCCGCTGGAAACACCATATATTTT
CDR3: CASSVASAGNTIYF

size: .
J: TRBJ1-1
D: .
V: TRBV27
DNA: TGTGCCAGCAGTTTATCCCCGGTTTTGAACACTGAAGCTTTCTTT
CDR3: CASSLSPVLNTEAFF

size: .
J: TRBJ2-7
D: .
V: TRBV5-6
DNA: TGTGCCAGCAGCTTGGGACACGGCGACTACGAGCAGTACTTC
CDR3: CASSLGHGDYEQYF

size: .
J: TRBJ1-2
D: .
V: TRBV5-6
DNA: TGTGCCAGCAGCTTGAAGGCGGGCTATGGCTACACCTTC
CDR3: CASSLKAGYGYTF

size: .
J: TRBJ1-4
D: TRBD1
V: TRBV4-2
DNA: TGTGCCAGCAGAACCGGGACAGTGAATGAAAAACTGTTTTTT
CDR3: CASRTGTVNEKLFF

size: .
J: TRBJ1-3
D: .
V: TRBV13
DNA: TGTGCCAGCAGCCGGGGAGGGAACTCTGGAAACACCATATATTTT
CDR3: CASSRGGNSGNTIYF

size: few
J: TRBJ1-1
D: .
V: TRBV5-6
DNA: TGTGCCAGCAGCTCGGGAGTGGGGGAAGCTTTCTTT
CDR3: CASSSGVGEAFF

size: .
J: TRBJ2-7
D: .
V: TRBV5-8
DNA: TGTGCCAGCAGCCCCACTGGGGGGGCCGTGTACGAGCAGTACTTC
CDR3: CASSPTGGAVYEQYF

size: .
J: TRBJ2-2
D: .
V: TRBV4-2
DNA: TGTGCCAGCGAGGGTCTCCTCACCGGGGAGCTGTTTTTT
CDR3: CASEGLLTGELFF

size: .
J: TRBJ1-5
D: .
V: TRBV12-5
DNA: TGTGCTAGTACGGACAGCGGTCAGCCCCAGCATTTT
CDR3: CASTDSGQPQHF

size: once
J: TRBJ2-1
D: .
V: TRBV7-9
DNA: TGTGCCAGCAGCTTAGCGAAAGCCATGAGTGAGCAGTTCTTC
CDR3: CASSLAKAMSEQFF

size: .
J: TRBJ2-7
D: TRBD1
V: TRBV7-9
DNA: TGTGCCAGCGGGGGACAGGGGACTGGGGGCGAGCAGTACTTC
CDR3: CASGGQGTGGEQYF

size: once
J: TRBJ2-2
D: .
V: TRBV28
DNA: TGTGCCAGCAATCGGGTTCCAACGAACACCGGGGAGCTGTTTTTT
CDR3: CASNRVPTNTGELFF

size: .
J: TRBJ2-7
D: TRBD2
V: TRBV7-2
DNA: TGTGCCAGCAGCTACCCTAGTGGGGCGGGGGGGCTTGAGCAGTACTTC
CDR3: CASSYPSGAGGLEQYF

size: .
J: TRBJ2-1
D: TRBD2
V: TRBV7-9
DNA: TGTGCCAGCAGCCACGAGAGCGGGGGGGTCAACAATGAGCAGTTCTTC
CDR3: CASSHESGGVNNEQFF

size: .
J: TRBJ2-3
D: TRBD2
V: TRBV30
DNA: TGTGCCTGGAGTGGTCCTGGGACTAGCGGGGGAGGAATCACAGATACGCAGTATTTT
CDR3: CAWSGPGTSGGGITDTQYF

size: .
J: TRBJ2-7
D: .
V: TRBV9
DNA: TGTGCCAGCAGCGTAGGGCAGGGTGACTCCTACGAGCAGTACTTC
CDR3: CASSVGQGDSYEQYF

size: .
J: TRBJ1-1
D: .
V: TRBV7-2
DNA: TGTGCCAGCAGCTTAGTCCGGGTTGAGGACACTGAAGCTTTCTTT
CDR3: CASSLVRVEDTEAFF

size: .
J: TRBJ2-2
D: .
V: TRBV7-9
DNA: TGTGCCAGCAGCACTACTCACAGGGTTGATAACACCGGGGAGCTGTTTTTT
CDR3: CASSTTHRVDNTGELFF

size: .
J: TRBJ2-4
D: TRBD1
V: TRBV7-2
DNA: TGTGCCAGCAGCCTCGACAGGGGGCGCAATATGGACATTCAGTACTTC
CDR3: CASSLDRGRNMDIQYF

size: .
J: TRBJ1-6
D: .
V: TRBV6-1
DNA: TGTGCCAGCAGGGAGGGGGGGTCACCCCTCCACTTT
CDR3: CASREGGSPLHF

size: .
J: TRBJ2-7
D: TRBD2
V: TRBV5-5
DNA: TGTGCCAGCAGCTTGATAGGCGGGGGCGAGCAGTACTTC
CDR3: CASSLIGGGEQYF

size: .
J: TRBJ1-1
D: .
V: TRBV19
DNA: TGTGCCAGTAGCCTAGTGGGCACTGAAGCTTTCTTT
CDR3: CASSLVGTEAFF

size: medium-sized
J: TRBJ2-1
D: TRBD1
V: TRBV6-4
DNA: TGTGCCAGCAGTGACTCGACAGGGGGCAATGAGCAGTTCTTC
CDR3: CASSDSTGGNEQFF

size: .
J: TRBJ2-3
D: .
V: TRBV27
DNA: TGTGCCAGCAGTGCGGTTAGCACAGATACGCAGTATTTT
CDR3: CASSAVSTDTQYF

size: .
J: TRBJ1-1
D: .
V: TRBV6-5
DNA: TGTGCCAGCAGTTACTCGAGAGGGGGGGCGACTGAAGCTTTCTTT
CDR3: CASSYSRGGATEAFF

size: .
J: TRBJ1-5
D: .
V: TRBV4-3
DNA: TGCGCCAGCAGCCGAATACTAAATAGCAATCAGCCCCAGCATTTT
CDR3: CASSRILNSNQPQHF

size: .
J: TRBJ2-1
D: TRBD2
V: TRBV2
DNA: TGTGCCAGCAGTGAGGCGGGGGGCTCCTACAATGAGCAGTTCTTC
CDR3: CASSEAGGSYNEQFF

size: .
J: TRBJ2-5
D: .
V: TRBV7-9
DNA: TGTGCCAGCAGCTTAGCAGTGGGGGGGGCCGAGACCCAGTACTTC
CDR3: CASSLAVGGAETQYF

size: .
J: TRBJ2-3
D: .
V: TRBV4-2
DNA: TGTGCCAGCAGAGGGGGGGGGCGGCCAGATACGCAGTATTTT
CDR3: CASRGGGRPDTQYF

size: .
J: TRBJ2-1
D: TRBD2
V: TRBV18
DNA: TGTGCCAGCTCATATGGACTAGCCCCGGACAATGAGCAGTTCTTC
CDR3: CASSYGLAPDNEQFF

size: .
J: TRBJ2-1
D: .
V: TRBV28
DNA: TGTGCCAGTACCAGAGGGGGCTCCTACAATGAGCAGTTCTTC
CDR3: CASTRGGSYNEQFF

size: .
J: TRBJ1-2
D: .
V: TRBV18
DNA: TGTGCCAGCTCACGAACCTTTCCCCCTTGGGGCTCCAACTATGGCTACACCTTC
CDR3: CASSRTFPPWGSNYGYTF

size: .
J: TRBJ2-3
D: TRBD1
V: TRBV5-6
DNA: TGTGCCAGCAGCTTGGCCCCCGGGACAGGGGAAGATACGCAGTATTTT
CDR3: CASSLAPGTGEDTQYF

size: .
J: TRBJ1-1
D: TRBD1
V: TRBV4-3
DNA: TGCGCCAGCAGCCAGGGGACAGGTCTAGCTACTGAAGCTTTCTTT
CDR3: CASSQGTGLATEAFF